This TCR beta chain derives from a study of post-analysis software for immune sequencing data. Study-wide context: The study covered relapsing-remitting, secondary progressive and progressive-relapsing courses of multiple sclerosis. General observations from the study: Comparison with controls showed significantly lower normalized Chao1 diversity in multiple sclerosis patients. When patients were compared with controls, five TRBV segments were more frequent, TRBV5-6, TRBV5-1 and TRBV20-1 among them.

Libraries were made from TCR beta cDNA, and they carried unique molecular identifiers. TCRdb reprocessed the PCR reads with MiXCR, giving one entry per CDR3 protein. The data hold around 400,000 distinct CDR3 sequences, with roughly 38% observed a single time. This clonotype has more than one count but fewer than ten. Its antigen is still unknown. The CDR3 is 15 amino acids. From germline, CDR1 is DFQATT and CDR2 SNEGSKA (reference sequence). This clonotype was sampled from a girl aged 10 to 17 with multiple sclerosis. Sequencing used blood. The chain uses TRBV20-1 and TRBJ2-7; either TRBD1 or TRBD2 may supply D (6 bases each). The J call may not be correct, given that the DNA end is closer to TRBJ2-5. This CDR3 is CSARVEEQGGETQYF. The CDR3 bases are TGCAGTGCTAGAGTGGAGGAACAGGGAGGAGAGACCCAGTACTTC.